The 31 T cell receptor beta chains in this list originate from one sample, sequenced in a study of CD8 T cells in Susac syndrome. cDNA came from around 0.54 to 1 ug RNA primed by random hexamers. TCRdb called the immunoSEQ multiplex PCR reads again in MiXCR, with one record for every CDR3 protein. The table records just over 300,000 distinct CDR3 sequences, about 90% of them present only once. Sequencing was done on a sample of CD4+ T cells from PBMCs. These receptor sequences come from a human donor with multiple sclerosis.

V usage is TRBV28 and J usage is TRBJ2-1; D gene ambiguous. This CDR3 contains 18 residues. CDR1 is MDHEN, CDR2 SYDVKM, per germline. V was shortened by 5 bases and J by 4 bases, with 24 bases between the two germline ends. The CDR3 reads CASSPPLHSSSRYNEQFF. In DNA form, the CDR3 reads TGTGCCAGCAGTCCGCCCTTACACTCCAGCTCGAGGTACAATGAGCAGTTCTTC.

A few counts support this clonotype. This chain links TRBV30 with TRBJ2-7; D possibly corresponds to TRBD1 (6 bases). CDR3 length: 12 amino acids. Trimming cost V 4 bases and J 2 bases, with 9 bases left between them. CDR1 and CDR2 (germline): GTSNPN, SVGIG (reference sequence). CDR3 protein: CAWKRTAYEQYF. CDR3 bases: TGTGCCTGGAAAAGGACAGCCTACGAGCAGTACTTC. Supplemented by reference TRBV30 and TRBJ2-7, the full variable domain reads SQTIHQWPATLVQPVGSPLSLECTVEGTSNPNLYWYRQAAGRGLQLLFYSVGIGQISSEVPQNLSASRPQDRQFILSSKKLLLSDSGFYLCAWKRTAYEQYFGPGTRLTVT.

J is TRBJ2-1 and V is TRBV18; TRBD2 matches at 10 bases. Germline V gene lookup returns CDR1 KGHSH and CDR2 LQKENI. The CDR3 totals 16 residues. V lost 1 base and J lost 10; bases outside the gene matches: 10. This CDR3 is CASSPRETSGINEQFF. CDR3 in DNA: TGTGCCAGCTCACCACGGGAAACTAGCGGGATTAACGAGCAGTTCTTC. The full variable domain, rest sourced from reference TRBV18 and TRBJ2-1, is NAGVMQNPRHLVRRRGQEARLRCSPMKGHSHVYWYRQLPEEGLKFMVYLQKENIIDESGMPKERFSAEFPKEGPSILRIQQVVRGDSAAYFCASSPRETSGINEQFFGPGTRLTVL.

A single count supports this clonotype. The chain is built from TRBV19 and TRBJ2-2; a possible D gene is TRBD1 (6 bases). This CDR3 comprises 17 residues. V lost 0 bases and J 1 base, leaving 12 bases between the germline ends. Germline V lookup: CDR1 LNHDA, CDR2 SQIVND (reference sequence). CDR3: CASSIDWTAMNTGELFF. The CDR3 nucleotides read TGTGCCAGTAGTATAGATTGGACAGCTATGAACACCGGGGAGCTGTTTTTT.

The gene calls are TRBV11-3 and TRBJ2-3; 8 bases fit TRBD1. Germline values: CDR1 SGHNT, CDR2 YENEEA. CDR3 size: 16 residues. V shed 3 bases, J shed 1 base, and the junction held 6 bases outside the gene matches. CDR3 bases: TGTGCCAGCAGCTTCTCCGGGACAGGCCGCACAGATACGCAGTATTTT. Translated: CASSFSGTGRTDTQYF.

The chain combines TRBV5-1 with TRBJ1-2, with D hard to call. CDR1 and CDR2 from the germline V gene are SGHRS and YFSETQ. Trimming took off 0 bases at V and 3 bases at J, with 9 bases between the two ends. CDR3 length: 14 residues. This CDR3 is CASSLEGEDYGYTF. The CDR3 region has the DNA TGCGCCAGCAGCTTGGAGGGCGAGGACTATGGCTACACCTTC.

This clonotype is a singleton in its sample. The rearrangement links TRBV20-1 to TRBJ2-2; the match to TRBD2 covers 7 bases. The length of the CDR3 is 17 residues. J lost 4 bases, V lost 3 bases, and 14 bases had no gene match. Germline V gene lookup returns CDR1 DFQATT and CDR2 SNEGSKA (reference sequence). The CDR3 is CSASPTGTIAATGELFF. The CDR3 region has the DNA TGCAGTGCTAGCCCTACTGGGACTATCGCCGCCACCGGGGAGCTGTTTTTT.

For this clonotype: Its ends do not fully match the called genes, so a read error is possible. The chain employs TRBV7-2 and TRBJ1-1; 9 bases are a match to TRBD1. The CDR3 spans 14 residues. The germline gives CDR1 SGHTA, CDR2 FQGNSA. The CDR3 loop is CASSPDRGNPEAFF. The CDR3 coding sequence is TGTGCCAGCAGCCCAGACAGGGGGAACCCTGAAGCTTTCTTT.

The chain combines TRBV20-1 with TRBJ2-5; D unclear. CDR3 length equals 11 residues. V lost 7 bases, J lost 2 bases, and 8 bases lay in between. Germline-derived CDR1 and CDR2 are DFQATT and SNEGSKA (reference sequence). CDR3 in amino acids: CSGSLQETQYF. The CDR3 nucleotides read TGCAGTGGGAGTTTACAAGAGACCCAGTACTTC.

The chain has TRBV19 and TRBJ2-1, with TRBD2 matching 13 bases. Germline V lookup: CDR1 LNHDA, CDR2 SQIVND (reference sequence). This CDR3 spans 15 amino acids. Unmatched junction bases numbered 4, after V lost 5 bases and J lost 6 bases. DNA of the CDR3: TGTGCCAGTAGTCAGGGACTAGCGGGATTCAATGAGCAGTTCTTC. Amino acids: CASSQGLAGFNEQFF.

This rearrangement joins TRBV11-3 to TRBJ2-3; TRBD1 aligns across 7 bases. Germline V gene data show CDR1 as SGHNT and CDR2 as YENEEA. The CDR3 sequence is 16 residues long. The ends lost 3 bases at V and 2 bases at J; junction bases unmatched: 8. The CDR3 DNA follows: TGTGCCAGCAGCTTGAGACAGGGTAGAAACACAGATACGCAGTATTTT. It is translated as CASSLRQGRNTDTQYF.

The rearrangement joins TRBV4-3 to TRBJ1-4, with a tentative D call TRBD1 (6 bases). In germline, CDR1 is LGHNA, CDR2 YSLEER. Trimming shortened V by 3 bases and J by 3 bases, and 20 bases separated the two germline ends. The CDR3 consists of 18 residues. CDR3 loop: CASSHRRGKMVANEKLFF. The DNA of the CDR3 is TGCGCCAGCAGCCATAGAAGGGGGAAGATGGTAGCTAATGAAAAACTGTTTTTT.

The chain combines TRBV20-1 with TRBJ2-7; D perhaps matches TRBD1 (6 bases). Germline CDR1 is DFQATT and CDR2 is SNEGSKA (reference sequence). Trimming left V 1 base short and J 3 bases short, with 7 bases between. This CDR3 has 12 amino acids. The CDR3 nucleotides are TGCAGTGCTAGAGGACAGGACTACGAGCAGTACTTC. Its translation is CSARGQDYEQYF.

The chain couples TRBV20-1 to TRBJ2-3; D is ambiguous. CDR3 length: 15 residues. V was shortened by 0 bases and J by 0 bases, with 10 bases between the two germline ends. Germline V gives CDR1 DFQATT, CDR2 SNEGSKA (reference sequence). CDR3 amino acids: CSARDPGRSTDTQYF. Here the CDR3 DNA reads TGCAGTGCTAGAGATCCCGGCCGAAGCACAGATACGCAGTATTTT.

The chain employs TRBV20-1 and TRBJ2-1, with 10 bases matching TRBD2. The germline V gene encodes CDR1 DFQATT and CDR2 SNEGSKA (reference sequence). The V and J ends lost 5 bases and 10 bases, in that order; junction bases with no gene match: 11. CDR3 size: 14 residues. In DNA form, the CDR3 reads TGCAGTGCTGGGAGGGCTAGCGGGAGTGGAGAGCAGTTCTTC. Its protein product is CSAGRASGSGEQFF.

This clonotype showed up just a few times. This chain links TRBV12-3 or TRBV12-4 with TRBJ1-1; no definite D call. The germline V and J ends were trimmed by 2 bases and 5 bases, with 9 bases remaining between them. CDR3 length equals 13 residues. The CDR3 DNA sequence: TGTGCCAGCAGTTTATGGCAGAATACTGAAGCTTTCTTT. Translated, it gives CASSLWQNTEAFF.

This clonotype showed up just once. V usage is TRBV3-1 and J usage is TRBJ1-1; D gene unclear. The CDR3 covers 14 residues. Trimming cost V 0 bases and J 6 bases, with 11 bases left between them. Germline CDR1 LGHDT, CDR2 YNNKEL (reference sequence). CDR3 sequence: CASSQERPGSEAFF. CDR3 bases: TGTGCCAGCAGCCAAGAACGACCAGGCTCTGAAGCTTTCTTT.

V usage is TRBV5-1 and J usage is TRBJ1-1; no clear D gene. Trimming removed 6 bases from V and 5 bases from J, with 20 bases in between. The CDR3 consists of 15 residues. Germline V gene sequence: CDR1 SGHRS, CDR2 YFSETQ. The DNA of the CDR3 is TGCGCCAGCATGCCCTCAGTCGGCGGCGGAACTGAAGCTTTCTTT. Amino acid sequence: CASMPSVGGGTEAFF.

V gene TRBV6-6 combines with J gene TRBJ2-7; D is perhaps TRBD1 (5 bases). CDR3 length: 13 amino acids. Trimming took off 8 bases at V and 0 bases at J, with 11 bases between the two ends. The V gene's germline CDR1 is MNHNY and CDR2 SVGAGI (reference sequence). The CDR3 sequence: CASRQFNSYEQYF. CDR3 coding DNA: TGTGCCAGCCGACAGTTCAACTCCTACGAGCAGTACTTC.

The gene calls are TRBV29-1 and TRBJ2-3; D is undetermined. The CDR3 is made up of 10 amino acids. Per the germline V gene, CDR1 is SQVTM and CDR2 is ANQGSEA. Trimming cost V 0 bases and J 6 bases, with 1 base left between them. The CDR3 sequence: CSVEEDTQYF. The CDR3 DNA reads as TGCAGCGTTGAAGAGGATACGCAGTATTTT.

The rearrangement uses TRBV28 and TRBJ1-2; 10 bases are shared with TRBD1. The germline CDR1 and CDR2 sequences are MDHEN and SYDVKM. This CDR3 has 12 amino acids. J was trimmed by 6 bases and V by 5 bases; bases with no gene match: 0. The CDR3 spells CASSGTGDGYTF. CDR3 nucleotides: TGTGCCAGCAGTGGGACAGGGGATGGCTACACCTTC.

J is TRBJ1-5 and V is TRBV11-2, with a possible D match to TRBD1 (5 bases). Trimming left V 3 bases short and J 0 bases short, with 30 bases between. CDR1 and CDR2 (germline): SGHAT, FQNNGV. The CDR3 consists of 22 residues. The CDR3 DNA reads as TGTGCCAGCAGCTTTGGGTCGACGGGACCAGTATGGGATACGTATAGCAATCAGCCCCAGCATTTT. Encoded protein: CASSFGSTGPVWDTYSNQPQHF.

The rearrangement links TRBV3-1 to TRBJ1-1; maybe TRBD1 (5 bases). Germline V CDR1 and CDR2: LGHDT, YNNKEL (reference sequence). CDR3 length equals 13 residues. Trimming shortened V by 7 bases and J by 8 bases, and 17 bases separated the two germline ends. In DNA, the CDR3 is TGTGCCAGCATCCCCGGGGGGAGAGGAGAAGCTTTCTTT. As protein: CASIPGGRGEAFF.

The V call is TRBV12-3 or TRBV12-4, the J call TRBJ2-2; 9 positions match TRBD1. The CDR3 consists of 15 residues. With V trimmed by 8 bases and J by 1 base, 5 bases remained unmatched. CDR3 loop: CASQLGQGNTGELFF. CDR3 DNA sequence: TGTGCCAGCCAATTGGGACAGGGGAACACCGGGGAGCTGTTTTTT.

V usage is TRBV29-1 and J usage is TRBJ2-3; possible D gene TRBD2, 6 bases. Trimming took 4 bases from V and 3 from J, leaving 17 bases between them. The CDR3 runs to 15 residues. The germline V gene encodes CDR1 SQVTM and CDR2 ANQGSEA. Here the CDR3 DNA reads TGCAGCGTTGCTGGAGGGGATAGTTCGACAGATACGCAGTATTTT. The encoded protein is CSVAGGDSSTDTQYF.

The chain uses TRBV29-1 and TRBJ2-1; D ambiguous. The CDR3 is 14 residues long. The V end was cut by 3 bases, the J end by 3 bases, with 12 bases between. Germline values: CDR1 SQVTM, CDR2 ANQGSEA. The CDR3 DNA sequence: TGCAGCGTTGAGTCCCGGGTCGGCTACAATGAGCAGTTCTTC. It specifies CSVESRVGYNEQFF.

The V call is TRBV3-1, the J call TRBJ1-1; D not certain. The CDR3 is 15 residues long. The V gene lost 1 base and the J gene lost 2 bases, with 11 bases spanning the gap. Germline values: CDR1 LGHDT, CDR2 YNNKEL (reference sequence). CDR3 amino acids: CASSQGVSANTEAFF. As DNA, the CDR3 is TGTGCCAGCAGCCAAGGAGTCTCAGCTAACACTGAAGCTTTCTTT.

The chain recombines TRBV7-2 with TRBJ2-7; weak D call: TRBD1 (5 bases). The ends were cut back, 3 bases at V and 1 base at J, with 7 bases in the middle. The V gene's germline CDR1 is SGHTA and CDR2 FQGNSA. The CDR3 spans 13 residues. The CDR3 nucleotides read TGTGCCAGCAGCTTTCCAGGGTCCTACGAGCAGTACTTC. Amino acids: CASSFPGSYEQYF.

The chain joins TRBV20-1 to TRBJ2-7; 7 bases are shared with TRBD2. CDR1 and CDR2 (germline): DFQATT, SNEGSKA (reference sequence). J gave up 2 bases and V 0 bases, and 7 bases lay outside the gene matches. The CDR3 is 15 amino acids. CDR3: CSAREAGLPPYEQYF. DNA of the CDR3: TGCAGTGCTAGAGAAGCGGGACTCCCACCCTACGAGCAGTACTTC.

The V gene is TRBV27, the J gene TRBJ2-1; the D gene could be TRBD1 or TRBD2 (7 bases each). This CDR3 spans 16 amino acids. Germline-derived CDR1 and CDR2 are MNHEY and SMNVEV (reference sequence). With 4 bases removed from V and 6 bases from J, the gap between germline ends came to 19 bases. CDR3: CASSSPGGVQFNEQFF. Written as DNA, the CDR3 is TGTGCCAGCAGTTCCCCAGGGGGGGTTCAGTTCAATGAGCAGTTCTTC.

A single count supports this clonotype. V and J are TRBV19 and TRBJ1-1; D possibly corresponds to TRBD1 (6 bases). The CDR3 spans 15 residues. CDR1 and CDR2 (germline): LNHDA, SQIVND (reference sequence). With 5 bases removed from V and 5 bases from J, the gap between germline ends came to 18 bases. CDR3 protein: CASSQDRLRGTEAFF. In DNA, the CDR3 is TGTGCCAGTAGTCAAGACAGGCTCAGAGGGACTGAAGCTTTCTTT.